The clone carrying this T cell receptor (beta chain) showed up just a few times. Its antigen is not identified. This specimen comes from a study of cytomegalovirus exposure and HLA in healthy donors. Study observations and caveats: It was taken for granted in presence/absence analyses that sequencing depth across donors was roughly uniform.

The donors comprised healthy bone marrow donors. Researchers ran the PCR with 60 Vbeta and 13 Jbeta primers. Using immunoSEQ multiplex PCR, the repertoire was profiled, and TCRdb retains in-frame clones only, with some absent. This table has roughly 160,000 clones, 70% to 90% appearing once. The CDR3 runs 15 residues. V was shortened by 2 bases and J by 5 bases, with 13 bases between the two germline ends. Germline values: CDR1 MGHRA, CDR2 YSYEKL. The sequence derives from a woman under 40 in good health and CMV-seronegative. Sequencing was performed on PBMCs. The rearrangement links TRBV4-1 to TRBJ2-1, with D possibly being TRBD2 (6 bases). The CDR3 sequence: CASSQSTGTHNEQFF. The DNA for the CDR3 is TGCGCCAGCAGCCAATCCACCGGGACTCACAATGAGCAGTTCTTC.